A single sample is the source of the 21 T cell receptor beta chains below, sequenced in a study of somatic mutations in cytotoxic T cells in rheumatoid arthritis. The data were produced by immunoSEQ multiplex PCR, yet TCRdb's version contains in-frame clones alone and is incomplete. The sample includes several thousand clones, approximately 79% of them seen just once. Sequencing used CD8+ T cells sorted from blood. The receptors stem from an adult with rheumatoid arthritis.

The V and J genes are TRBV7-8 and TRBJ2-5; 9 bases map to TRBD2. CDR3 length: 18 amino acids. With V trimmed by 1 base and J by 3 bases, 12 bases remained unmatched. From germline, CDR1 is SGHVS and CDR2 FQNEAQ. The CDR3 coding sequence is TGTGCCAGCAGCTTAGATAAGGTTGGGGCGGGGGGGGAAGAGACCCAGTACTTC. Amino acids: CASSLDKVGAGGEETQYF.

The V call is TRBV7-3, the J call TRBJ1-1; D call uncertain. The germline V gene has CDR1 SGHTA and CDR2 FQGTGA. The CDR3 sequence is 14 residues long. V lost 5 bases and J lost 1, with 11 bases in between. CDR3 nucleotide sequence: TGTGCCAGCAGCCCGGTCGCCGGGAACACTGAAGCTTTCTTT. It specifies CASSPVAGNTEAFF.

This clone has more than one count but fewer than ten. V is TRBV4-1 and J is TRBJ2-7; TRBD2 matches at 8 bases. Germline values: CDR1 MGHRA, CDR2 YSYEKL. This CDR3 is built from 13 residues. The V gene end was trimmed by 3 bases and the J gene end by 5 bases; junction bases not matched to a gene: 3. Here the CDR3 reads CASSHQAGDEQYV. The DNA of the CDR3 is TGCGCCAGCAGCCACCAAGCGGGGGACGAGCAGTACGTC.

The V call is TRBV28, the J call TRBJ1-1, with 8 bases identical to TRBD1. V was clipped by 2 bases and J by 2 bases; unmatched bases: 19. This CDR3 contains 20 residues. Germline V lookup: CDR1 MDHEN, CDR2 SYDVKM. The CDR3 reads CASSLGIWDRPRFPNTEAFF. In DNA form, the CDR3 reads TGTGCCAGCAGTTTAGGAATTTGGGACAGGCCTAGGTTTCCCAACACTGAAGCTTTCTTT.

The chain recombines TRBV19 with TRBJ2-5, with TRBD2 matching 7 bases. This CDR3 comprises 15 residues. The junction had 5 bases not matched to a gene; V was cut back by 4 bases and J by 0 bases. CDR1 is LNHDA and CDR2 is SQIVND in the germline V gene (reference sequence). CDR3: CASSRLGGDQETQYF. DNA of the CDR3: TGTGCCAGTAGTAGACTTGGGGGGGACCAAGAGACCCAGTACTTC.

This chain links TRBV5-1 with TRBJ2-3; 8 bases are shared with TRBD2. There are 15 residues in the CDR3. The V and J ends lost 4 bases and 4 bases, in that order; junction bases with no gene match: 8. Germline V gene sequence: CDR1 SGHRS, CDR2 YFSETQ. CDR3 loop: CASSAGTSMADTQYF. In DNA, the CDR3 is TGCGCCAGCAGCGCCGGGACTAGTATGGCAGATACGCAGTATTTT.

The rearrangement joins TRBV6-5 to TRBJ1-1; D not certain. Trimming took off 10 bases at V and 3 bases at J, with 6 bases between the two ends. From germline, CDR1 is MNHEY and CDR2 SVGAGI. This CDR3 region has 10 residues. DNA of the CDR3: TGTGCCACCTCTTACACTGAAGCTTTCTTT. It codes for CATSYTEAFF.

The V gene is TRBV7-9, the J gene TRBJ2-1; 10 bases are shared with TRBD2. CDR1 is SEHNR, CDR2 FQNEAQ, per germline (reference sequence). This CDR3 has 18 residues. The J segment lost 8 bases and the V segment lost 4 bases, leaving 17 bases of the junction unmatched. CDR3 in amino acids: CASSSTEPLAGAIDEQFF. In DNA form, the CDR3 reads TGTGCCAGCAGCTCTACCGAACCTCTAGCGGGAGCGATCGATGAGCAGTTCTTC.

The V call is TRBV29-1, the J call TRBJ2-3; the match to TRBD2 covers 12 bases. The CDR3 is 17 amino acids. Germline CDR1 is SQVTM and CDR2 is ANQGSEA. V dropped 3 bases and J dropped 0; count of bases not matched to a gene: 7. The CDR3 bases are TGCAGCGTTGACCCCGGGACTAGCGGGCCCAGCACAGATACGCAGTATTTT. Amino acids: CSVDPGTSGPSTDTQYF.

This rearrangement joins TRBV28 to TRBJ1-5; possibly TRBD1 for D (5 bases). Germline-derived CDR1 and CDR2 are MDHEN and SYDVKM. V shed 5 bases and J shed 6 bases, with 17 bases lying between them. There are 15 residues in the CDR3. The CDR3 protein is CASSPPREGIQPQHF. The DNA of the CDR3 is TGTGCCAGCAGTCCCCCCAGAGAGGGGATTCAGCCCCAGCATTTT.

This chain connects TRBV7-9 to TRBJ2-2; D might be TRBD1 or TRBD2, each matching 6 bases. Trimming took 5 bases from V and 1 from J, leaving 11 bases between them. The CDR3 covers 15 residues. Germline V gene lookup returns CDR1 SEHNR and CDR2 FQNEAQ (reference sequence). CDR3 amino acids: CASSPGGLNTGELFF. CDR3 DNA sequence: TGTGCCAGCAGCCCCGGGGGCTTGAACACCGGGGAGCTGTTTTTT.

J is TRBJ1-2 and V is TRBV18; TRBD1 matches 7 bases. V dropped 3 bases and J dropped 3; count of bases not matched to a gene: 4. There are 14 residues in the CDR3. CDR1 is KGHSH and CDR2 is LQKENI in the germline V gene. The CDR3 DNA reads TGTGCCAGCTCACCCTCTACAGGGGACTATGGCTACACCTTC. It specifies CASSPSTGDYGYTF.

The rearrangement links TRBV30 to TRBJ1-4, with D uncertain. Germline CDR1 and CDR2: GTSNPN and SVGIG (reference sequence). Trimming shortened V by 0 bases and J by 8 bases, and 10 bases separated the two germline ends. This CDR3 has 13 residues. Written as DNA, the CDR3 is TGTGCCTGGAGTGTAGGTAGCGGCGAAAAACTGTTTTTT. Translation gives CAWSVGSGEKLFF.

The chain carries TRBV7-6 and TRBJ2-2; D unresolved. Trimming stripped 1 base from V and 6 bases from J, with 3 bases between. Germline V gives CDR1 SGHVS, CDR2 FNYEAQ. There are 12 residues in the CDR3. CDR3 sequence reads: CASSLGPGELFF. CDR3 DNA: TGTGCCAGCAGCTTAGGTCCCGGGGAGCTGTTTTTT.

The chain employs TRBV7-6 and TRBJ2-1, with D perhaps matching TRBD1 or TRBD2 (5 bases each). Trimming shortened V by 0 bases and J by 0 bases, and 15 bases separated the two germline ends. Looked up from germline, CDR1 is SGHVS and CDR2 is FNYEAQ. The CDR3 covers 18 residues. The CDR3 protein is CASSLAGEAHSSYNEQFF. The CDR3 nucleotides read TGTGCCAGCAGCTTAGCGGGGGAAGCGCACAGCTCCTACAATGAGCAGTTCTTC.

J is TRBJ1-2 and V is TRBV19, with D tentatively TRBD1 (5 bases). V was trimmed by 3 bases and J by 4 bases, leaving 15 bases between them. CDR3 length: 15 residues. Germline CDR1 is LNHDA and CDR2 is SQIVND (reference sequence). CDR3 nucleotide sequence: TGTGCCAGTAGTATTCCCCGGGGGACCGGCTATGGCTACACCTTC. It translates to CASSIPRGTGYGYTF.

V is TRBV5-1 and J is TRBJ1-1; tentative D call: TRBD1 (5 bases). The CDR3 loop spans 14 amino acids. Trimming cost V 0 bases and J 5 bases, with 11 bases left between them. CDR1 is SGHRS, CDR2 YFSETQ, per germline. The chain's CDR3 is CASSLAGRGTEAFF. The CDR3 bases are TGCGCCAGCAGCTTGGCGGGCCGGGGGACTGAAGCTTTCTTT.

The chain has TRBV11-2 and TRBJ2-1, with unresolved D. The CDR3 extends over 13 amino acids. From germline, CDR1 is SGHAT and CDR2 FQNNGV. With 5 bases removed from V and 3 bases from J, the gap between germline ends came to 8 bases. The DNA for the CDR3 is TGTGCCAGCAGCCCCACTGGCTACAATGAGCAGTTCTTC. Its protein is CASSPTGYNEQFF.

The CDR3 coding sequence is TGTGCCAGCAGCGGAAATTTGGACAGTAACTATGGCTACACCTTC. It translates to CASSGNLDSNYGYTF. The chain carries TRBV5-4 and TRBJ1-2; TRBD1 is a possible D gene (6 bases). V gave up 4 bases and J gave up 1 base, with 14 bases separating them. Germline V CDR1 and CDR2: SGHNT, YYREEE (reference sequence). There are 15 residues in the CDR3.

This chain connects TRBV5-5 to TRBJ2-2; 10 nucleotides align to TRBD1. The germline V gene encodes CDR1 SGHKS and CDR2 YYEKEE (reference sequence). This CDR3 is built from 17 residues. After removal of 4 bases from V and 4 bases from J, the junction contained 10 bases not matched to a gene. The chain's CDR3 is CASSQTLGQGITGELFF. The CDR3 DNA follows: TGTGCCAGCAGCCAAACTTTGGGACAGGGGATCACCGGGGAGCTGTTTTTT.

This clone was picked up a small number of times. The chain uses TRBV28 and TRBJ1-5; D possibly corresponds to TRBD1 (5 bases). Germline V CDR1 and CDR2: MDHEN, SYDVKM. V was trimmed by 7 bases and J by 6 bases, leaving 16 bases between them. The CDR3 runs to 14 residues. The CDR3 protein is CASTIRGDGQPQHF. In nucleotides, the CDR3 is TGTGCCAGCACCATAAGGGGAGACGGTCAGCCCCAGCATTTT.